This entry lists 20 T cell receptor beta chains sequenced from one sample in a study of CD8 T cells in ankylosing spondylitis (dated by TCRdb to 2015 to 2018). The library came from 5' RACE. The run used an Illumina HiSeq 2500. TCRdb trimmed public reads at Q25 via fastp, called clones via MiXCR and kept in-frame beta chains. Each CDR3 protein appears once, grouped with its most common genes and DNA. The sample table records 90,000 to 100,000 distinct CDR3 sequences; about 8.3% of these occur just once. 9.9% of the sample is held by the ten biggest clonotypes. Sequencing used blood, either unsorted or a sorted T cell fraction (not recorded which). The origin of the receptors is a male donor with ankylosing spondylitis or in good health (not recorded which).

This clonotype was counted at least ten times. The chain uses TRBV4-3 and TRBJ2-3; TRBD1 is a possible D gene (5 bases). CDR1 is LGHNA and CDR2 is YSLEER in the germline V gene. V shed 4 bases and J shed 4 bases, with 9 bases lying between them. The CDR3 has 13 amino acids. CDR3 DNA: TGCGCCAGCAGCCGAATACAGGCAGATACGCAGTATTTT. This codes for CASSRIQADTQYF.

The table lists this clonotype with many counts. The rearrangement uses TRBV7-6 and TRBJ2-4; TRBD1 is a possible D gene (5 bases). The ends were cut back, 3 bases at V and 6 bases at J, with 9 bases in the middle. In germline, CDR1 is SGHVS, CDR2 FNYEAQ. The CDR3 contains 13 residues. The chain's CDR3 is CASSLSQGNIQYF. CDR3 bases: TGTGCCAGCAGCTTGAGCCAGGGAAACATTCAGTACTTC.

In DNA form, the CDR3 reads TGTGCCAGCAGCCAAGTGTACGCGGGGGGGCCCAATGAGCAGTTCTTC. Translated: CASSQVYAGGPNEQFF. The V call is TRBV3-1, the J call TRBJ2-1; 9 bases line up with TRBD2. Germline trimming cut 1 base from V and 6 bases from J; bases unmatched to any gene: 7. The germline V gene encodes CDR1 LGHDT and CDR2 YNNKEL (reference sequence). This CDR3 contains 16 residues.

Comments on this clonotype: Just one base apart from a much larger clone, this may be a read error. The chain's CDR3 is CASSPLGGTSNQPQYF. The DNA of the CDR3 is TGTGCCAGCAGCCCTCTCGGAGGTACTAGCAATCAGCCCCAGTATTTT. The gene calls are TRBV7-9 and TRBJ1-5, with D maybe TRBD2 (6 bases). Judging by the DNA end, TRBJ2-3 fits better; the J call may be wrong. The germline gives CDR1 SEHNR, CDR2 FQNEAQ (reference sequence). The CDR3 loop spans 16 amino acids.

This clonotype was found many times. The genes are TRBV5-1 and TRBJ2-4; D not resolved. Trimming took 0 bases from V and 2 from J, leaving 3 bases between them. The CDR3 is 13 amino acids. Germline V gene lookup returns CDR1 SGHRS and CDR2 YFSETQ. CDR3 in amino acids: CASSLESKNIQYF. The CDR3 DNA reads TGCGCCAGCAGCTTGGAGTCCAAAAACATTCAGTACTTC.

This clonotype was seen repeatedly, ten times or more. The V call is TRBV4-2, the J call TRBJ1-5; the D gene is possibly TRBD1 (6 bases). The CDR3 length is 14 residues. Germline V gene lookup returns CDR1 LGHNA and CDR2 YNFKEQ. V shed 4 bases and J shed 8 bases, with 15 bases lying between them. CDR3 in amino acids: CASSPWTVKEPQHF. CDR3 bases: TGTGCCAGCAGCCCATGGACAGTCAAGGAGCCCCAGCATTTT.

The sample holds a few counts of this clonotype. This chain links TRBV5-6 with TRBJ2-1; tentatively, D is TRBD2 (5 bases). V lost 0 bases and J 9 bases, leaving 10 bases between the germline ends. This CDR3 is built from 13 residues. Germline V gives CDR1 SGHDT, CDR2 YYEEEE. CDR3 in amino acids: CASSLVGGGEQFF. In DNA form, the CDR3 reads TGTGCCAGCAGCTTGGTAGGTGGAGGTGAGCAGTTCTTC.

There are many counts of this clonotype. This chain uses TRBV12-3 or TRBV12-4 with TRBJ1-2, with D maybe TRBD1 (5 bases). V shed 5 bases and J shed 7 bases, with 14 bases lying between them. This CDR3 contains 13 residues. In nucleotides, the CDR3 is TGTGCCAGCAGTCCTTCTCCAGGGACTGGCTACACCTTC. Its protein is CASSPSPGTGYTF.

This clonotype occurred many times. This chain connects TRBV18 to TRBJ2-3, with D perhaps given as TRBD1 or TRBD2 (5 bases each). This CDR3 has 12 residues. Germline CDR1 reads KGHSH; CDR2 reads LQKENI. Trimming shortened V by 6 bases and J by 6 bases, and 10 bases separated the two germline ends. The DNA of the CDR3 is TGTGCCAGCTCCCCAGAGGGGGATACGCAGTATTTT. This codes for CASSPEGDTQYF.

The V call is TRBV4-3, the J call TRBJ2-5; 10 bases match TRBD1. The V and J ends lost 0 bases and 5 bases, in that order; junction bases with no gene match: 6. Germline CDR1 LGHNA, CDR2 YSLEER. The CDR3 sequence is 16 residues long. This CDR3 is CASSQDPTGGEETQYF. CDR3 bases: TGCGCCAGCAGCCAAGATCCGACAGGGGGCGAGGAGACCCAGTACTTC.

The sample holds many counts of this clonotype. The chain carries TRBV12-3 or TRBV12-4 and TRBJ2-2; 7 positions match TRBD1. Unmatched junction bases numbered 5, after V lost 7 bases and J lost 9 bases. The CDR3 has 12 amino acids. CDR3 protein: CASILQGWELFF. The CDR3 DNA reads TGTGCCAGCATCCTACAGGGGTGGGAGCTGTTTTTT.

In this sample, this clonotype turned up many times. CDR3: CASSLVRPRPGEQFF. In DNA form, the CDR3 reads TGTGCCAGCAGCTTAGTGCGTCCTAGGCCCGGTGAGCAGTTCTTC. This chain joins TRBV7-9 and TRBJ2-1; D gene uncertain. The length of the CDR3 is 15 residues. Trimming stripped 1 base from V and 9 bases from J, with 16 bases between. Germline lookup yields CDR1 SEHNR and CDR2 FQNEAQ (reference sequence). Full variable domain (missing parts from reference TRBV7-9 and TRBJ2-1): DTGVSQNPRHKITKRGQNVTFRCDPISEHNRLYWYRQTLGQGPEFLTYFQNEAQLEKSRLLSDRFSAERPKGSFSTLEIQRTEQGDSAMYLCASSLVRPRPGEQFFGPGTRLTVL.

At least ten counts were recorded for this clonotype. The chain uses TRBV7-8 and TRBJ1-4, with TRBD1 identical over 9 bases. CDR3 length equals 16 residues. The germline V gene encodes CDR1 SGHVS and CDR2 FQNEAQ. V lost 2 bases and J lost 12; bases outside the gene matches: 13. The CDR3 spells CASSLRPGTGLTQLFF. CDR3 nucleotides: TGTGCCAGCAGCTTACGGCCCGGGACAGGGTTGACGCAACTGTTTTTT.

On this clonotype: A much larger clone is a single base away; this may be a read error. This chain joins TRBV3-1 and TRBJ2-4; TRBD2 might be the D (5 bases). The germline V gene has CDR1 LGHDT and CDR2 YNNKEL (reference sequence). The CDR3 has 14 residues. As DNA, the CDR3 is TGTGTCAGCGGCCCGGGAAGGGAGTCAAACATTCAGTACTTC. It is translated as CVSGPGRESNIQYF. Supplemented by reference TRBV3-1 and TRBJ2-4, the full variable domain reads DTAVSQTPKYLVTQMGNDKSIKCEQNLGHDTMYWYKQDSKKFLKIMFSYNNKELIINETVPNRFSPKSPDKAHLNLHINSLELGDSAVYFCVSGPGRESNIQYFGAGTRLSVL.

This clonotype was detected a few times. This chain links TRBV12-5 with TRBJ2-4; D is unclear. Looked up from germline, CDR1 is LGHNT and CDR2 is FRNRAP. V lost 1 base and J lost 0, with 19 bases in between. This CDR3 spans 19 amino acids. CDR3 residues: CASGLAPALGILAKNIQYF. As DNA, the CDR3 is TGTGCTAGTGGTTTGGCCCCCGCTCTAGGGATTCTAGCCAAAAACATTCAGTACTTC.

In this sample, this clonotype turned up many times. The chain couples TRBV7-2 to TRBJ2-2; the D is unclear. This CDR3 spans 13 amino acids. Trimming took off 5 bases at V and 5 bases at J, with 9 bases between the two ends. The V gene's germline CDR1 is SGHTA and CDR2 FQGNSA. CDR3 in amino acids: CASSLFRTGELFF. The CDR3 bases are TGTGCCAGCAGCCTTTTTCGGACCGGGGAGCTGTTTTTT.

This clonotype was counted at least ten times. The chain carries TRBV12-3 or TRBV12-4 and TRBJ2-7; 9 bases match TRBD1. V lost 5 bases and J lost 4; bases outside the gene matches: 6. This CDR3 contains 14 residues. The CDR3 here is CASSRGTGSYEQYF. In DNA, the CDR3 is TGTGCCAGCAGTAGGGGGACAGGGTCATACGAGCAGTACTTC.

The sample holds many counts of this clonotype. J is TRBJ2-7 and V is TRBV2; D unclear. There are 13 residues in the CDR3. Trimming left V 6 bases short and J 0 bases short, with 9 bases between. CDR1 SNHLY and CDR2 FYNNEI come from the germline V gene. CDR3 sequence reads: CASRQASSYEQYF. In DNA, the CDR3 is TGTGCCAGCAGGCAGGCAAGCTCCTACGAGCAGTACTTC.

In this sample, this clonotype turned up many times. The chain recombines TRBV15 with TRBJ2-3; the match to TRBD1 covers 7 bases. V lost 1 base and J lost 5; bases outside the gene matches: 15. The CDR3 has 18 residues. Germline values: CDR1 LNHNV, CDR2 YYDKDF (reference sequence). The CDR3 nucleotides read TGTGCCACCAGCAGAGGAATAGCCGAGACAGGGTTTGTAGATACGCAGTATTTT. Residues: CATSRGIAETGFVDTQYF. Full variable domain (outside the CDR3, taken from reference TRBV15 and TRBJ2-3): DAMVIQNPRYQVTQFGKPVTLSCSQTLNHNVMYWYQQKSSQAPKLLFHYYDKDFNNEADTPDNFQSRRPNTSFCFLDIRSPGLGDTAMYLCATSRGIAETGFVDTQYFGPGTRLTVL.

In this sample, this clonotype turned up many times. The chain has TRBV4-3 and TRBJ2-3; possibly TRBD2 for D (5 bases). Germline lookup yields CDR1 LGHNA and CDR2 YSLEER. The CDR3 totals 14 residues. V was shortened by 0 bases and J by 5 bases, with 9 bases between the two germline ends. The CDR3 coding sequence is TGCGCCAGCAGCCAAGATCGTGAGGGAGATACGCAGTATTTT. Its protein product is CASSQDREGDTQYF.